These 9 T cell receptor beta chains originate from one sample sequenced in a study of blood T cell repertoires in COVID-19. The data were produced by immunoSEQ multiplex PCR, yet TCRdb's version contains in-frame clones alone and is incomplete. The data contain over 50,000 clones, 72% of them seen just once; the ten biggest clones take up roughly 4.9%. Input material: peripheral blood. Receptors were obtained from a woman in her 70s with COVID-19, enrolled during active disease.

The chain recombines TRBV6-1 with TRBJ1-1; D remains ambiguous. Germline values: CDR1 MNHNS, CDR2 SASEGT. The CDR3 consists of 13 residues. Deletions cut 3 bases from V and 0 bases from J, with 5 bases between. CDR3 DNA: TGTGCCAGCAGTGACAGGATGAACACTGAAGCTTTCTTT. It encodes CASSDRMNTEAFF.

This clone came up many times. The chain has TRBV9 and TRBJ1-1, with D perhaps TRBD1 (5 bases). The V end lost 4 bases, the J end lost 1 base, and 8 bases lay between the germline ends. Per the germline V gene, CDR1 is SGDLS and CDR2 is YYNGEE. This CDR3 has 13 residues. CDR3 loop: CASSFGQNTEAFF. The DNA of the CDR3 is TGTGCCAGCAGCTTTGGACAGAACACTGAAGCTTTCTTT. Full variable domain (rest looked up from reference TRBV9 and TRBJ1-1): DSGVTQTPKHLITATGQRVTLRCSPRSGDLSVYWYQQSLDQGLQFLIQYYNGEERAKGNILERFSAQQFPDLHSELNLSSLELGDSALYFCASSFGQNTEAFFGQGTRLTVV.

This chain connects TRBV7-3 to TRBJ2-1, with 8 bases matching TRBD1. This CDR3 spans 13 amino acids. Trimming cost V 1 base and J 10 bases; bases outside gene matches: 3. Germline assignment: CDR1 SGHTA and CDR2 FQGTGA. CDR3 in amino acids: CASSLNRGLEQFF. DNA of the CDR3: TGTGCCAGCAGCTTAAACAGGGGGTTGGAGCAGTTCTTC.

The V call is TRBV7-9, the J call TRBJ2-2; D might be TRBD1 (6 bases). This CDR3 region has 15 residues. CDR1 and CDR2 from the germline V gene are SEHNR and FQNEAQ (reference sequence). The V and J ends lost 2 bases and 5 bases respectively, with 12 bases between them. CDR3 bases: TGTGCCAGCAGCTTAAGTACAGGGACGACCGGGGAGCTGTTTTTT. Its protein is CASSLSTGTTGELFF. Looking up the rest from reference TRBV7-9 and TRBJ2-2 gives the full variable domain: DTGVSQNPRHKITKRGQNVTFRCDPISEHNRLYWYRQTLGQGPEFLTYFQNEAQLEKSRLLSDRFSAERPKGSFSTLEIQRTEQGDSAMYLCASSLSTGTTGELFFGEGSRLTVL.

CDR3 coding DNA: TGTGCCAGTACGACCCTCCCGGGCACCGGGGAGCTGTTTTTT. Its protein is CASTTLPGTGELFF. The chain couples TRBV19 to TRBJ2-2; D remains ambiguous. The CDR3 contains 14 residues. Germline V lookup: CDR1 LNHDA, CDR2 SQIVND (reference sequence). Trimming took 7 bases from V and 4 from J, leaving 13 bases between them.

The V call is TRBV29-1, the J call TRBJ2-5; TRBD1 matches at 8 bases. The CDR3 runs 11 residues. Trimming cost V 8 bases and J 7 bases; bases outside gene matches: 6. Germline lookup yields CDR1 SQVTM and CDR2 ANQGSEA. The CDR3 sequence is CSSGQGGTQYF. CDR3 nucleotide sequence: TGCAGCTCAGGACAGGGAGGGACCCAGTACTTC.

The rearrangement links TRBV18 to TRBJ2-7, with TRBD2 as a possible D gene (6 bases). CDR3 length: 13 amino acids. Germline loops: CDR1 KGHSH, CDR2 LQKENI. V lost 5 bases, J lost 6 bases, and 14 bases lay in between. The CDR3 loop reads CASSIAAGLEQYV. Written as DNA, the CDR3 is TGTGCCAGCTCAATAGCGGCAGGTCTCGAGCAGTACGTC.

The chain joins TRBV6-5 to TRBJ2-7, with a possible D match to TRBD2 (5 bases). This CDR3 contains 14 residues. V lost 0 bases and J lost 6, with 12 bases in between. Germline CDR1 and CDR2: MNHEY and SVGAGI. This CDR3 is CASSYSGRSREQYF. The CDR3 DNA reads TGTGCCAGCAGTTACTCAGGGAGAAGTCGCGAGCAGTACTTC.

The J gene is TRBJ2-5, the V gene TRBV6-1; D is possibly TRBD1 (5 bases). Trimming removed 2 bases at V and 5 bases at J, with 12 bases between. This CDR3 has 14 residues. Germline lookup yields CDR1 MNHNS and CDR2 SASEGT. CDR3 region: CASSEIRVWETQYF. The DNA for the CDR3 is TGTGCCAGCAGTGAAATCAGGGTCTGGGAGACCCAGTACTTC.